This T cell receptor (beta chain) was sequenced during a study of identical twins. Study-wide results and caveats: Donors were not followed over many years; analysis was cross-sectional. Models came in too low on out-of-frame TCR alpha sharing in monozygotic twins.

Germline V gene sequence: CDR1 MGHRA, CDR2 YSYEKL. Trimming stripped 0 bases from V and 0 bases from J, with 17 bases between. The CDR3 is made up of 19 amino acids. Carrying unique molecular identifiers, the cDNA also gained a universal primer site through template switching. TCRdb called the 5' RACE reads again in MiXCR, with one record for every CDR3 protein. The top ten clones hold 1.5% to 2% of a sample with nearly 900,000 distinct CDR3 sequences, 12% of them seen once. With respect to this clonotype: Its antigen is still unknown.

The data were also submitted as part of a second study, on yellow fever vaccine responses in identical twins.

Specimen: PBMCs. This clonotype was sampled from a woman under 30 in good health. The chain carries TRBV4-1 and TRBJ1-4; weak D call: TRBD1 (6 bases). The CDR3 reads CASSQDPRGPGATNEKLFF. The CDR3 DNA is TGCGCCAGCAGCCAAGATCCCCGGGGGCCGGGGGCAACTAATGAAAAACTGTTTTTT.